Below are 17 T cell receptor beta chains sequenced from a single sample in a study of cytomegalovirus exposure and HLA in healthy donors. Both 60 Vbeta primers and 13 Jbeta primers went into the PCR. Assay: immunoSEQ multiplex PCR; the TCRdb copy retains only in-frame clones and omits some. The data show some 120,000 clones, roughly 69% seen once. The sequenced sample was PBMCs. The source of these receptors is a human donor in good health.

This sequence joins TRBV5-1 and TRBJ1-5, with D perhaps TRBD1 (6 bases). Germline lookup yields CDR1 SGHRS and CDR2 YFSETQ. CDR3 size: 14 residues. Trimming shortened V by 0 bases and J by 2 bases, and 6 bases separated the two germline ends. CDR3 residues: CASSLGTGNQPQHF. The DNA of the CDR3 is TGCGCCAGCAGCTTGGGGACAGGCAATCAGCCCCAGCATTTT.

The chain carries TRBV28 and TRBJ2-7; 8 positions agree with TRBD2. With 5 bases clipped from V and 7 bases from J, the junction kept 19 bases outside the gene matches. CDR3 length: 17 residues. The germline CDR1 and CDR2 sequences are MDHEN and SYDVKM. This CDR3 is CASSAPPTGTSPHEQYF. CDR3 in DNA: TGTGCCAGCAGTGCCCCCCCAACCGGGACTAGTCCCCATGAGCAGTACTTC. Looking up the rest from reference TRBV28 and TRBJ2-7 gives the full variable domain: DVKVTQSSRYLVKRTGEKVFLECVQDMDHENMFWYRQDPGLGLRLIYFSYDVKMKEKGDIPEGYSVSREKKERFSLILESASTNQTSMYLCASSAPPTGTSPHEQYFGPGTRLTVT.

V is TRBV7-2 and J is TRBJ1-6; 9 bases align to TRBD1. Trimming removed 10 bases from V and 9 bases from J; junction bases left unmatched: 10. This CDR3 has 14 residues. Germline V lookup: CDR1 SGHTA, CDR2 FQGNSA. For the CDR3, the DNA is TGTGCCACCCGACAGGGGGTGGGTGGTTCACCCCTCCACTTT. This gives the protein CATRQGVGGSPLHF.

The chain recombines TRBV1 with TRBJ2-7; TRBD2 is the table's D call, not checked against the DNA. TRBV1 counts as a pseudogene. This CDR3 has 15 amino acids. The CDR3 DNA follows: TGCACCAGCCGGGGGAAGGAGGGCCCTCTGGGCGAGCAGTACTTC. Protein sequence: CTSRGKEGPLGEQYF.

The V call is TRBV19, the J call TRBJ2-5; D might be TRBD1 (5 bases). Germline-derived CDR1 and CDR2 are LNHDA and SQIVND (reference sequence). Trimming took 4 bases from V and 4 from J, leaving 13 bases between them. The CDR3 consists of 14 residues. CDR3 loop: CASSNSGMGETQYF. The CDR3 DNA is TGTGCCAGTAGTAACTCAGGGATGGGAGAGACCCAGTACTTC.

The chain recombines TRBV7-8 with TRBJ1-3; 8 bases agree with TRBD1. The germline CDR1 and CDR2 sequences are SGHVS and FQNEAQ. The V and J ends lost 8 bases and 4 bases, in that order; junction bases with no gene match: 4. The CDR3 is made up of 13 amino acids. DNA for the CDR3: TGTGCCAGCGCCAGGGGGCGCGGAAACACCATATATTTT. Its translation is CASARGRGNTIYF. The whole variable domain, remainder taken from reference TRBV7-8 and TRBJ1-3, is GAGVSQSPRYKVAKRGQDVALRCDPISGHVSLFWYQQALGQGPEFLTYFQNEAQLDKSGLPSDRFFAERPEGSVSTLKIQRTQQEDSAVYLCASARGRGNTIYFGEGSWLTVV.

The V gene is TRBV25-1, the J gene TRBJ1-1; TRBD1 agrees at 9 bases. Germline lookup yields CDR1 MGHDK and CDR2 SYGVNS. This CDR3 has 13 residues. V lost 11 bases to trimming and J lost 4 bases; unmatched junction nucleotides: 8. The CDR3 loop reads CASRQGVGTEAFF. Here the CDR3 DNA reads TGTGCCTCTCGACAGGGGGTAGGCACTGAAGCTTTCTTT.

The sample holds one count of this clone. CDR3 amino acids: CASSPIPREKETQYF. CDR3 nucleotides: TGTGCCAGCAGCCCCATCCCGCGAGAGAAAGAGACCCAGTACTTC. The chain joins TRBV6-1 to TRBJ2-5; D unresolved. The V end was cut by 6 bases, the J end by 3 bases, with 17 bases between. The length of the CDR3 is 15 residues. CDR1 is MNHNS and CDR2 is SASEGT in the germline V gene.

The chain uses TRBV7-6 and TRBJ1-6; tentatively, D is TRBD1 (5 bases). V was cut by 1 base and J by 5 bases, with 9 bases left in between. The CDR3 spans 15 residues. Germline assignment: CDR1 SGHVS and CDR2 FNYEAQ. CDR3 amino acids: CASSLGQGNNSPLHF. In DNA, the CDR3 is TGTGCCAGCAGCTTAGGCCAGGGTAATAATTCACCCCTCCACTTT.

J is TRBJ2-5 and V is TRBV15; the match to TRBD1 covers 8 bases. The CDR3 runs to 15 residues. The germline CDR1 and CDR2 sequences are LNHNV and YYDKDF (reference sequence). With V trimmed by 6 bases and J by 2 bases, 8 bases remained unmatched. The CDR3 nucleotides are TGTGCCACCAGGGACAGGGCGCAATTTCAAGAGACCCAGTACTTC. It translates to CATRDRAQFQETQYF.

This clone was seen a few times. The chain is built from TRBV7-7 and TRBJ2-1; 13 nucleotides match TRBD2. Germline CDR1 reads SSHAT; CDR2 reads FNYEAQ (reference sequence). V lost 5 bases and J lost 1; bases outside the gene matches: 5. The CDR3 is 17 residues long. The CDR3 coding sequence is TGTGCCAGCAGCCAACTAGCGGGAGGGGGTTCCTACAATGAGCAGTTCTTC. Amino acid sequence: CASSQLAGGGSYNEQFF.

The gene calls are TRBV6-6 and TRBJ1-1; 7 nucleotides align to TRBD1. Germline V gene data show CDR1 as MNHNY and CDR2 as SVGAGI (reference sequence). This CDR3 is built from 14 residues. The ends lost 4 bases at V and 0 bases at J; junction bases unmatched: 2. CDR3 DNA: TGTGCCAGCAGTTTAACAGGGGTGAACACTGAAGCTTTCTTT. Its translation is CASSLTGVNTEAFF.

This clone came up once. CDR3 region: CAISPGVWAEAFF. The CDR3 DNA sequence: TGTGCCATCAGCCCAGGGGTTTGGGCTGAAGCTTTCTTT. This chain joins TRBV10-3 and TRBJ1-1, with D tentatively TRBD1 (6 bases). The CDR3 is made up of 13 amino acids. Per the germline V gene, CDR1 is ENHRY and CDR2 is SYGVKD. V shed 6 bases and J shed 6 bases, with 14 bases lying between them.

CDR3 sequence (DNA): TGTGCCAGCAGCCGGATTAGCCTGGGGCCAGGAGATAGCAATCAGCCCCAGCATTTT. Translation: CASSRISLGPGDSNQPQHF. The gene calls are TRBV7-7 and TRBJ1-5, with D maybe TRBD1 (5 bases). CDR3 size: 19 residues. Trimming removed 5 bases from V and 0 bases from J, with 23 bases in between. CDR1 is SSHAT and CDR2 is FNYEAQ in the germline V gene (reference sequence).

The V gene is TRBV18, the J gene TRBJ2-7; D is unclear. This CDR3 has 14 amino acids. V was clipped by 3 bases and J by 2 bases, with 11 bases between them. Germline V gives CDR1 KGHSH, CDR2 LQKENI. Written as DNA, the CDR3 is TGTGCCAGCTCACCCGCACCTAACCCCTACGAGCAGTACTTC. Protein: CASSPAPNPYEQYF.

V and J are TRBV7-3 and TRBJ2-7, with 8 nucleotides matching TRBD1. The trim removed 5 bases at V and 3 bases at J, leaving 9 bases unmatched. The CDR3 runs to 15 residues. The germline V gene encodes CDR1 SGHTA and CDR2 FQGTGA. The CDR3 sequence: CASSPTGGNFYEQYF. CDR3 DNA sequence: TGTGCCAGCAGCCCAACAGGGGGTAATTTCTACGAGCAGTACTTC.

The V and J genes are TRBV7-7 and TRBJ2-1; the match to TRBD2 covers 9 bases. Germline V lookup: CDR1 SSHAT, CDR2 FNYEAQ (reference sequence). CDR3 size: 14 residues. CDR3 nucleotides: TGTGCTAGTAGTAAGGGACTAGCAGGCAATGAGCAGTTCTTC. It specifies CASSKGLAGNEQFF. Looking up the rest from reference TRBV7-7 and TRBJ2-1 gives the full variable domain: GAGVSQSPRYKVTKRGQDVTLRCDPISSHATLYWYQQALGQGPEFLTYFNYEAQPDKSGLPSDRFSAERPEGSISTLTIQRTEQRDSAMYRCASSKGLAGNEQFFGPGTRLTVL.